This T cell receptor beta chain comes out of a study of control samples from healthy donors and cancer patients. This table comes from immunoSEQ multiplex PCR, and its TCRdb copy is limited to in-frame clones, with some not included. The profile shows 150,000 to 200,000 clones, approximately 90% of them singletons. The CDR3 runs 14 residues. In germline, CDR1 is MDHEN, CDR2 SYDVKM. The ends lost 6 bases at V and 4 bases at J; junction bases unmatched: 5. The TCR originated in a man between 25 and 39 years old in good health. Material for sequencing was blood. The rearrangement links TRBV28 to TRBJ1-3, with 8 bases that match TRBD1. CDR3 DNA sequence: TGTGCCAGCAGCCTCCCAGGGGGCGGAAACACCATATATTTT. Amino acid sequence: CASSLPGGGNTIYF.